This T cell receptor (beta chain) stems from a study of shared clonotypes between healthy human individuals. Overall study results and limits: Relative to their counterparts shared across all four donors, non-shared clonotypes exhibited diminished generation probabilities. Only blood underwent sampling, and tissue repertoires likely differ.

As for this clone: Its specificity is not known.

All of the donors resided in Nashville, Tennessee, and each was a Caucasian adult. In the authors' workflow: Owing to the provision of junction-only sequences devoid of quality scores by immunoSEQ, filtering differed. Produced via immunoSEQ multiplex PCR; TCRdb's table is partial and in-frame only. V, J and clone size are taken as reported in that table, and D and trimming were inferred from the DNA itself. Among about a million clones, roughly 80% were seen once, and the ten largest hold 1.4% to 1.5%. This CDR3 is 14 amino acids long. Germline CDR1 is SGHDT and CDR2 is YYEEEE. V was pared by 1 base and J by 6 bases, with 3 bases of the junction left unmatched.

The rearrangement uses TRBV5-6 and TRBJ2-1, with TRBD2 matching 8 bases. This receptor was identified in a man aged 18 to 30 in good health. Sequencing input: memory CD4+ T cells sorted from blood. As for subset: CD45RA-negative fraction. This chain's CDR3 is CASSLRGGSNEQFF. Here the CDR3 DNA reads TGTGCCAGCAGCTTGCGGGGGGGTTCCAATGAGCAGTTCTTC.